This entry is about one T cell receptor beta chain. Its antigen is unknown. The source of the sample is a study of vaccination effects on CD4 cells after COVID-19. The overall study: Post-vaccine specimens were collected at a median of 72 days following the second dose. Each culture well received about 1.8 million PBMC. These cells were then cultured in IMDM with 8.5 to 10 IU/ml IL-2 and 9 to 10 ug/ml peptides. Study outcomes and limitations: Early post-infection timepoints were absent, and convalescent patients were few.

The CDR3 extends over 14 amino acids. Germline CDR1 reads SEHNR; CDR2 reads FQNEAQ (reference sequence). The V and J ends lost 7 bases and 8 bases respectively, with 20 bases between them. Subsequent to roughly 9 days of culture, CD4+ T cells were isolated. PCR showed that the person got SARS-CoV-2 infection at some point between March and December 2020. The cohort was immunized with two doses of either the BNT162b2 or mRNA-1273 vaccine. Method: immunoSEQ multiplex PCR; TCRdb's copy keeps in-frame clones and lacks some. The profile shows about 46,000 clones, over 60% of them singletons. Here the sequenced sample was CD4+ T cells from PBMCs cultured without peptide, taken after COVID-19 vaccination. This TCR was sampled from a human donor who had a prior SARS-CoV-2 infection. The chain links TRBV7-9 to TRBJ1-2; no clear D. CDR3 sequence: CASTPVTVPAGYTF. The CDR3 nucleotides read TGTGCCAGCACCCCCGTGACGGTGCCGGCGGGCTACACCTTC.